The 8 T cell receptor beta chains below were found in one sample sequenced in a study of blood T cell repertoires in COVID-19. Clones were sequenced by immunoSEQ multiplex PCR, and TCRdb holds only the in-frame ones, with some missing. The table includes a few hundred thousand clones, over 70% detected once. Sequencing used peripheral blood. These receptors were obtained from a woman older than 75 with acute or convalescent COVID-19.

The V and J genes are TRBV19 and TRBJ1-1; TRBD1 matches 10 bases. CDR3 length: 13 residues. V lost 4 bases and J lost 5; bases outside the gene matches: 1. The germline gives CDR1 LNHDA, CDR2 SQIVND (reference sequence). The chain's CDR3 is CASSRDRGTEAFF. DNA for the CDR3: TGTGCCAGTAGTAGGGACAGGGGAACTGAAGCTTTCTTT. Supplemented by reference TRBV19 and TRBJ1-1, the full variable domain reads DGGITQSPKYLFRKEGQNVTLSCEQNLNHDAMYWYRQDPGQGLRLIYYSQIVNDFQKGDIAEGYSVSREKKESFPLTVTSAQKNPTAFYLCASSRDRGTEAFFGQGTRLTVV.

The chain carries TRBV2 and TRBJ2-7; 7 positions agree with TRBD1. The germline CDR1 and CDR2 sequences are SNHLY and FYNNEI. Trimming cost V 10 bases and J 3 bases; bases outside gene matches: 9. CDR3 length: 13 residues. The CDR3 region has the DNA TGTGCCAACGCCCGTGACAGGGACTACGAGCAGTACTTC. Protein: CANARDRDYEQYF. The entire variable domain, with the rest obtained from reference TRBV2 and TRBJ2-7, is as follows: EPEVTQTPSHQVTQMGQEVILRCVPISNHLYFYWYRQILGQKVEFLVSFYNNEISEKSEIFDDQFSVERPDGSNFTLKIRSTKLEDSAMYFCANARDRDYEQYFGPGTRLTVT.

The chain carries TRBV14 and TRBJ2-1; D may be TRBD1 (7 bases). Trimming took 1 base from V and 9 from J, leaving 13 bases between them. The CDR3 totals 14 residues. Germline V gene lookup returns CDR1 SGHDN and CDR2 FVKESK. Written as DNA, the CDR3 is TGTGCCAGCAGCCAAGCCGGAGGGGGCTCTGAGCAGTTCTTC. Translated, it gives CASSQAGGGSEQFF.

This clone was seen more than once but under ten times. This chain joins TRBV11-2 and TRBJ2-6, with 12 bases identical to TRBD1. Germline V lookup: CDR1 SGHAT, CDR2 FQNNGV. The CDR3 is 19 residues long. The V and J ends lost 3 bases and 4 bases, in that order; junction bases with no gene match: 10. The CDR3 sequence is CASSFPLRDRGPGANVLTF. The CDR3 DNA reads TGTGCCAGCAGCTTTCCCCTTCGGGACAGGGGGCCCGGGGCCAACGTCCTGACTTTC.

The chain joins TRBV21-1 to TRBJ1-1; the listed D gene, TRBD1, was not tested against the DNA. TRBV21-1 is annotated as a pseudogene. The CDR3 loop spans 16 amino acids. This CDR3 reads CASSKWDRGVNTEAFF. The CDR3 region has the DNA TGTGCCAGCAGCAAATGGGACAGGGGCGTGAACACTGAAGCTTTCTTT.

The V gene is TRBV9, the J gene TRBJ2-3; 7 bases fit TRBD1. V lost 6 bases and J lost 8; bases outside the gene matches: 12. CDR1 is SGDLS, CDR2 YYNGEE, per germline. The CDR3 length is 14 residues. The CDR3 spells CASNEGGERVTQYF. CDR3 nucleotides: TGTGCCAGCAACGAAGGGGGCGAGAGGGTTACGCAGTATTTT.

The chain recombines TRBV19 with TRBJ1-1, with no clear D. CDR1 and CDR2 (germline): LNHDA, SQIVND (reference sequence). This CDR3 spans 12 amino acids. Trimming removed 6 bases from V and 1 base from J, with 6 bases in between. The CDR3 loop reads CASRTGNTEAFF. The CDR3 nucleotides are TGTGCCAGTAGGACGGGGAACACTGAAGCTTTCTTT.

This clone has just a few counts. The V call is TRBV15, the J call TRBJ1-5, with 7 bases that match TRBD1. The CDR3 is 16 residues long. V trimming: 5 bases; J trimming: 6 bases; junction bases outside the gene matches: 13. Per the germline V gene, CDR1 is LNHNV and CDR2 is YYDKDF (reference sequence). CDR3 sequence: CATSQAGRGLFQPQHF. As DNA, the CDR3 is TGTGCCACCAGCCAGGCGGGAAGGGGGCTTTTTCAGCCCCAGCATTTT.